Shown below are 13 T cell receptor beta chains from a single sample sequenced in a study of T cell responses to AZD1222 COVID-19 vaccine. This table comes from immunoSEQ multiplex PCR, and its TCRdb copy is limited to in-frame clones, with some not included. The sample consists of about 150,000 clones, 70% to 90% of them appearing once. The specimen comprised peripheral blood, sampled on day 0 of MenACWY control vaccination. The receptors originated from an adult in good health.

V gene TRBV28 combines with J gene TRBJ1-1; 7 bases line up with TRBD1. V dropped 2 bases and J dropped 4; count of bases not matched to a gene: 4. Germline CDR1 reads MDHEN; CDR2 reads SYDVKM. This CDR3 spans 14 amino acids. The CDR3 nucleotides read TGTGCCAGCAGTTTAGATTACAGGGGCACTGAAGCTTTCTTT. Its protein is CASSLDYRGTEAFF.

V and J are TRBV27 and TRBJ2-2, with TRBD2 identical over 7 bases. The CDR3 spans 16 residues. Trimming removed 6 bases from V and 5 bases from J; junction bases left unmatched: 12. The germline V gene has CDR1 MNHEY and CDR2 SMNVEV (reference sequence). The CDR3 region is CASRILAIQLTGELFF. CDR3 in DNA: TGTGCCAGCAGGATACTAGCGATTCAATTGACCGGGGAGCTGTTTTTT.

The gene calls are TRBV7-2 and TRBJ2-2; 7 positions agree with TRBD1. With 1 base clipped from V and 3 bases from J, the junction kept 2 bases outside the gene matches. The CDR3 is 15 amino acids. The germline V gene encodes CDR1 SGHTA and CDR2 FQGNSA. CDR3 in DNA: TGTGCCAGCAGCTTAGGTCAGGGGGACACCGGGGAGCTGTTTTTT. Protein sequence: CASSLGQGDTGELFF. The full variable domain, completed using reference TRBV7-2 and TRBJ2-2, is GAGVSQSPSNKVTEKGKDVELRCDPISGHTALYWYRQSLGQGLEFLIYFQGNSAPDKSGLPSDRFSAERTGGSVSTLTIQRTQQEDSAVYLCASSLGQGDTGELFFGEGSRLTVL.

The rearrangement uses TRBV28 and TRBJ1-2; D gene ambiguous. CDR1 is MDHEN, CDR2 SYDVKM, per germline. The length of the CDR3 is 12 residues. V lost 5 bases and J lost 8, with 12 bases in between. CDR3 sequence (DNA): TGTGCCAGCAGTAAGGACGTCTGGGGCTACACCTTC. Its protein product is CASSKDVWGYTF.

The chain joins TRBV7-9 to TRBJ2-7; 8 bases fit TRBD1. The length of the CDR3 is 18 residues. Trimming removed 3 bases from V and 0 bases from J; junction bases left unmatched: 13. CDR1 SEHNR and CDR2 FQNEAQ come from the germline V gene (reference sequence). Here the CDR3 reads CASSLGGRGLLSSYEQYF. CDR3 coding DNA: TGTGCCAGCAGCTTGGGAGGCAGGGGGCTACTTTCCTCCTACGAGCAGTACTTC. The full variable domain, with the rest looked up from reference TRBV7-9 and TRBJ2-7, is DTGVSQNPRHKITKRGQNVTFRCDPISEHNRLYWYRQTLGQGPEFLTYFQNEAQLEKSRLLSDRFSAERPKGSFSTLEIQRTEQGDSAMYLCASSLGGRGLLSSYEQYFGPGTRLTVT.

CDR3 amino acids: CASSLVQAGNYGYTF. CDR3 nucleotide sequence: TGTGCCAGCAGCTTAGTCCAGGCAGGGAACTATGGCTACACCTTC. This chain connects TRBV7-2 to TRBJ1-2; tentative D call: TRBD1 (5 bases). The CDR3 consists of 15 residues. CDR1 is SGHTA and CDR2 is FQGNSA in the germline V gene. V was clipped by 1 base and J by 2 bases, with 11 bases between them.

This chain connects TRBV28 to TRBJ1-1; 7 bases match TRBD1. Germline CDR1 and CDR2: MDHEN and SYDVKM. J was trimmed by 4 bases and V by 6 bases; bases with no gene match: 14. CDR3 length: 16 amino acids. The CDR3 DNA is TGTGCCAGCAGAGCTTTACAGGGGACCCTAGGCACTGAAGCTTTCTTT. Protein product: CASRALQGTLGTEAFF.

Here the CDR3 DNA reads TGTGCCAGCAAGGTTTCTGAGGTTTCACCCCTCCACTTT. Its protein is CASKVSEVSPLHF. The rearrangement links TRBV6-5 to TRBJ1-6; D call uncertain. CDR1 is MNHEY, CDR2 SVGAGI, per germline. The CDR3 length is 13 residues. V was pared by 7 bases and J by 9 bases, with 13 bases between.

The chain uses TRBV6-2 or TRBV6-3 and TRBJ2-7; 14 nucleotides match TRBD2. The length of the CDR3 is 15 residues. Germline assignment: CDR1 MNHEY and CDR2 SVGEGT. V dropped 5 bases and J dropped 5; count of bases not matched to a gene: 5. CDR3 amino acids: CASSHPGLAGDEQYV. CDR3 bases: TGTGCCAGCAGTCACCCGGGACTAGCGGGGGACGAGCAGTACGTC.

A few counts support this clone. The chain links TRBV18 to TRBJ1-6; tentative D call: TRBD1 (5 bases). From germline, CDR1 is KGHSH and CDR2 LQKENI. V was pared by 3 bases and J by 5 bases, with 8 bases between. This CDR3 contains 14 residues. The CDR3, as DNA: TGTGCCAGCTCACCCAGCAGGGATAATTCACCCCTCCACTTT. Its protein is CASSPSRDNSPLHF.

The CDR3 DNA is TGTGCCAGCAGCTTACGTGGCGGGAACTACAATGAGCAGTTCTTC. Its translation: CASSLRGGNYNEQFF. This chain joins TRBV7-9 and TRBJ2-1, with D possibly TRBD2 on 6 matching bases. The V gene's germline CDR1 is SEHNR and CDR2 FQNEAQ (reference sequence). Deletions cut 2 bases from V and 3 bases from J, with 11 bases between. This CDR3 region has 15 residues.

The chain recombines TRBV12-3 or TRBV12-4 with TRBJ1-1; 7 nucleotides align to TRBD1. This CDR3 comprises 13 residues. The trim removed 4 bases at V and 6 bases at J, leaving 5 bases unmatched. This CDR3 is CASSSDRAPEAFF. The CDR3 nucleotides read TGTGCCAGCAGTTCCGACAGGGCCCCTGAAGCTTTCTTT.

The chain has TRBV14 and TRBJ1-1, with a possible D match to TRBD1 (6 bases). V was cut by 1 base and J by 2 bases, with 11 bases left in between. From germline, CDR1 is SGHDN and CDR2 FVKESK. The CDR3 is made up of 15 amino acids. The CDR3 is CASSQGWTANTEAFF. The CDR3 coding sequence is TGTGCCAGCAGCCAAGGGTGGACAGCAAACACTGAAGCTTTCTTT.